The 13 T cell receptor beta chains below all came from one sample that was sequenced in a study of blood T cell repertoires in COVID-19. Produced via immunoSEQ multiplex PCR; TCRdb's table is partial and in-frame only. Of around 260,000 clones detected, approximately 88% appear once; the ten largest clones hold more than 8.5%. Specimen: peripheral blood. Receptor source: a woman in her sixties or seventies with COVID-19, enrolled during active disease.

The chain uses TRBV5-5 and TRBJ1-2; TRBD1 matches 9 bases. The CDR3 extends over 16 amino acids. Germline V lookup: CDR1 SGHKS, CDR2 YYEKEE (reference sequence). Unmatched junction bases numbered 9, after V lost 0 bases and J lost 6 bases. This chain's CDR3 is CASSLEVGTGRDGYTF. In nucleotides, the CDR3 is TGTGCCAGCAGCTTGGAGGTCGGGACAGGGCGGGATGGCTACACCTTC.

This clone was seen only a few times. This chain connects TRBV10-3 to TRBJ2-3, with D perhaps TRBD2 (6 bases). Germline V gives CDR1 ENHRY, CDR2 SYGVKD. The germline V and J ends were trimmed by 6 bases and 2 bases, with 9 bases remaining between them. The CDR3 runs to 13 residues. CDR3: CAIRASDTDTQYF. CDR3 DNA sequence: TGTGCCATCAGGGCTAGCGACACAGATACGCAGTATTTT.

CDR3 loop: CASSFLPGKNTEAFF. In DNA form, the CDR3 reads TGTGCCAGCAGTTTTCTTCCAGGGAAGAACACTGAAGCTTTCTTT. V gene TRBV27 combines with J gene TRBJ1-1; TRBD1 might be the D (5 bases). This CDR3 spans 15 amino acids. Germline V CDR1 and CDR2: MNHEY, SMNVEV (reference sequence). V lost 3 bases to trimming and J lost 1 base, with 12 bases between them.

The chain couples TRBV6-5 to TRBJ2-1; 11 bases are a match to TRBD2. V gave up 6 bases and J gave up 3 bases; unmatched junction bases: 4. The germline V gene has CDR1 MNHEY and CDR2 SVGAGI. The CDR3 spans 15 residues. The CDR3 nucleotides are TGTGCCAGCAGCCCCGGGACTAGCGGCTACAATGAGCAGTTCTTC. It translates to CASSPGTSGYNEQFF.

V usage is TRBV6-5 and J usage is TRBJ2-7; 9 bases map to TRBD1. V lost 5 bases, J lost 3 bases, and 8 bases stayed unmatched. This CDR3 has 15 residues. Germline V gene lookup returns CDR1 MNHEY and CDR2 SVGAGI. This chain's CDR3 is CASSPPDRGSYEQYF. CDR3 bases: TGTGCCAGCAGTCCCCCGGACAGGGGCAGCTACGAGCAGTACTTC.

This chain uses TRBV5-6 with TRBJ2-5; 10 positions match TRBD1. Germline trimming cut 4 bases from V and 4 bases from J; bases unmatched to any gene: 7. CDR1 and CDR2 from the germline V gene are SGHDT and YYEEEE. This CDR3 comprises 15 residues. The CDR3, as DNA: TGTGCCAGCAGCACCGGGACAGGGGTAAGAGAGACCCAGTACTTC. Its protein is CASSTGTGVRETQYF.

The chain combines TRBV6-2 or TRBV6-3 with TRBJ1-5; 8 bases agree with TRBD1. V lost 6 bases to trimming and J lost 5 bases; unmatched junction nucleotides: 15. The CDR3 has 17 residues. CDR1 is MNHEY, CDR2 SVGEGT, per germline. CDR3 DNA: TGTGCCAGCAGCTCTCTTTCTTCCGGGACAGGATATCAGCCCCAGCATTTT. Translation: CASSSLSSGTGYQPQHF.

V and J are TRBV4-3 and TRBJ2-4, with 9 positions matching TRBD1. V lost 0 bases, J lost 3 bases, and 3 bases stayed unmatched. The CDR3 runs to 16 residues. Per the germline V gene, CDR1 is LGHNA and CDR2 is YSLEER. The CDR3 here is CASSQDSTGGKNIQYF. DNA for the CDR3: TGCGCCAGCAGCCAAGATTCGACAGGGGGCAAAAACATTCAGTACTTC.

This rearrangement joins TRBV25-1 to TRBJ2-1, with D perhaps TRBD1 (5 bases). The CDR3 contains 14 residues. V dropped 4 bases and J dropped 0 bases, with 7 bases sitting between them. In germline, CDR1 is MGHDK, CDR2 SYGVNS. CDR3 residues: CASSGGISYNEQFF. The CDR3 DNA is TGTGCCAGCAGTGGGGGCATCTCCTACAATGAGCAGTTCTTC.

This clone was detected a few times. V gene TRBV5-1 combines with J gene TRBJ2-5, with a weak D call TRBD2 (5 bases). The CDR3 sequence is 14 residues long. Trimming stripped 3 bases from V and 7 bases from J, with 16 bases between. In germline, CDR1 is SGHRS, CDR2 YFSETQ. The CDR3 nucleotides read TGCGCCAGCAGCTCCGGGATACCAAGAGGGACCCAGTACTTC. It translates to CASSSGIPRGTQYF.

The chain links TRBV5-1 to TRBJ2-7; 11 positions agree with TRBD2. Germline trimming cut 0 bases from V and 0 bases from J; bases unmatched to any gene: 2. The CDR3 length is 16 residues. From germline, CDR1 is SGHRS and CDR2 YFSETQ. In nucleotides, the CDR3 is TGCGCCAGCAGCTTGGGACTAGCGGGAACCTCCTACGAGCAGTACTTC. As protein: CASSLGLAGTSYEQYF.

The rearrangement joins TRBV7-2 to TRBJ2-7, with a tentative D call TRBD2 (6 bases). The CDR3 is 14 residues long. CDR1 is SGHTA, CDR2 FQGNSA, per germline. V lost 5 bases and J lost 0, with 11 bases in between. In nucleotides, the CDR3 is TGTGCCAGCAGCGCCACTAGCAGCTCCTACGAGCAGTACTTC. It yields the protein CASSATSSSYEQYF.

This sequence joins TRBV15 and TRBJ1-1, with 8 bases identical to TRBD1. After removal of 0 bases from V and 11 bases from J, the junction contained 5 bases not matched to a gene. The CDR3 loop spans 13 amino acids. In germline, CDR1 is LNHNV, CDR2 YYDKDF (reference sequence). The CDR3 DNA follows: TGTGCCACCAGCAGAGATGCCCAGGGGGCGGCTTTCTTT. Its protein product is CATSRDAQGAAFF.